This T cell receptor (beta chain) came from a study of T cells and Merkel cell carcinoma outcomes. General study findings and limits: Merkel cell carcinoma outcomes were reportedly predicted by repertoire and T-cell density.

With respect to this clone: Its antigen is not identified.

This table comes from immunoSEQ multiplex PCR, and its TCRdb copy is limited to in-frame clones, with some not included. Here the sample spans roughly 2,000 clones, about 93% being singletons. The clonotype was recovered from a human donor with Merkel cell carcinoma. Sequencing was carried out using tumor tissue from Merkel cell carcinoma.

The CDR3 DNA reads TGTGCCAGCAGCAAGACGACAGGTCACACTGAAGCTTTCTTT. Protein: CASSKTTGHTEAFF. The chain combines TRBV7-2 with TRBJ1-1, with D possibly being TRBD1 (6 bases). The CDR3 is made up of 14 amino acids. The germline V gene encodes CDR1 SGHTA and CDR2 FQGNSA. V was trimmed by 5 bases and J by 3 bases, leaving 13 bases between them.